Below are 26 T cell receptor beta chains sequenced from a single sample in a study of cytomegalovirus exposure and HLA in healthy donors. PCR was performed using 60 Vbeta and 13 Jbeta primers. Sequencing was performed with immunoSEQ multiplex PCR; in TCRdb, only in-frame clones are kept and a portion is missing. This table has 140,000 to 150,000 clones, about 72% appearing once. The sample was PBMCs. All receptors come from a man aged 40-50 years in good health and CMV-seronegative.

DNA of the CDR3: TGTGCCAGCGAGTCAGGATACGAGCAGTACTTC. It yields the protein CASESGYEQYF. The rearrangement uses TRBV6-5 and TRBJ2-7; D is uncertain. This CDR3 is built from 11 residues. Germline CDR1 MNHEY, CDR2 SVGAGI. The V end lost 8 bases, the J end lost 4 bases, and 9 bases lay between the germline ends.

There are a few counts of this clone. The chain couples TRBV5-4 to TRBJ2-7, with TRBD2 matching over 9 bases. CDR3 length: 15 amino acids. Looked up from germline, CDR1 is SGHNT and CDR2 is YYREEE (reference sequence). Trimming at V came to 0 bases and at J to 2 bases, leaving 3 bases not matched to a gene. In nucleotides, the CDR3 is TGTGCCAGCAGCTTGGAATCTAGCGGGGCCTACGAGCAGTACTTC. This codes for CASSLESSGAYEQYF. The whole variable domain, filled in from reference TRBV5-4 and TRBJ2-7, reads ETGVTQSPTHLIKTRGQQVTLRCSSQSGHNTVSWYQQALGQGPQFIFQYYREEENGRGNFPPRFSGLQFPNYSSELNVNALELDDSALYLCASSLESSGAYEQYFGPGTRLTVT.

The genes are TRBV18 and TRBJ2-7; tentative D call: TRBD2 (6 bases). This CDR3 comprises 15 residues. Trimming removed 2 bases at V and 1 base at J, with 12 bases between. Germline V gives CDR1 KGHSH, CDR2 LQKENI. The CDR3 sequence is CASSPNPSGSYEQYF. As DNA, the CDR3 is TGTGCCAGCTCACCAAATCCCAGCGGGTCCTACGAGCAGTACTTC.

A single count supports this clone. This chain links TRBV11-3 with TRBJ2-2; TRBD2 agrees at 7 bases. The germline V gene has CDR1 SGHNT and CDR2 YENEEA. The CDR3 is made up of 16 amino acids. V lost 5 bases and J lost 2; bases outside the gene matches: 8. CDR3 region: CASSPRTSLNTGELFF. The CDR3 nucleotides read TGTGCCAGCAGCCCGAGGACTAGTCTCAACACCGGGGAGCTGTTTTTT.

This sequence joins TRBV6-5 and TRBJ2-5, with 7 nucleotides matching TRBD1. The end of the DNA aligns better with TRBJ2-7, so the J call may be wrong. Looked up from germline, CDR1 is MNHEY and CDR2 is SVGAGI. The CDR3 is made up of 13 amino acids. The CDR3 bases are TGTGCCAGCAGGACAGGGTATTTCCACGAGCAGTACTTC. Translated, it gives CASRTGYFHEQYF.

The table lists this clone with a count of one. The chain joins TRBV11-3 to TRBJ2-1; TRBD1 aligns across 7 bases. With V trimmed by 5 bases and J by 0 bases, 4 bases remained unmatched. This CDR3 contains 15 residues. Germline V gives CDR1 SGHNT, CDR2 YENEEA. CDR3 bases: TGTGCCAGCAGCCCGGACAGGAGCTCCTACAATGAGCAGTTCTTC. It yields the protein CASSPDRSSYNEQFF.

The gene calls are TRBV18 and TRBJ2-7; D might be TRBD2 (5 bases). CDR1 is KGHSH, CDR2 LQKENI, per germline. V lost 2 bases, J lost 3 bases, and 17 bases lay in between. This CDR3 spans 16 amino acids. The CDR3 DNA follows: TGTGCCAGCTCACCAAGCGGTATGGTAGCGCTCTACGAGCAGTACTTC. It encodes CASSPSGMVALYEQYF.

There are a few counts of this clone. The chain is built from TRBV27 and TRBJ1-4; 8 nucleotides line up with TRBD1. Germline V gene sequence: CDR1 MNHEY, CDR2 SMNVEV (reference sequence). The V gene end was trimmed by 5 bases and the J gene end by 7 bases; junction bases not matched to a gene: 9. This CDR3 contains 15 residues. The CDR3 sequence: CASSPRTGPSEKLFF. The DNA of the CDR3 is TGTGCCAGCAGTCCCAGGACAGGGCCGAGTGAAAAACTGTTTTTT.

The genes are TRBV7-3 and TRBJ1-2; 8 nucleotides match TRBD1. Per the germline V gene, CDR1 is SGHTA and CDR2 is FQGTGA. The CDR3 is 13 residues long. V lost 5 bases, J lost 7 bases, and 6 bases stayed unmatched. The CDR3 DNA sequence: TGTGCCAGCAGCCTAGGACAGGGTGGTGGCTACACCTTC. Translated: CASSLGQGGGYTF.

This clone was counted between two and nine times. The chain carries TRBV30 and TRBJ2-7; TRBD1 is a possible D gene (5 bases). Trimming removed 8 bases from V and 3 bases from J, with 20 bases in between. Germline V lookup: CDR1 GTSNPN, CDR2 SVGIG (reference sequence). The CDR3 spans 14 residues. CDR3 DNA sequence: TGTGCCAGCCTAAAGAATGCAGGGAACTACGAGCAGTACTTC. This codes for CASLKNAGNYEQYF.

The sample holds a few counts of this clone. V and J are TRBV5-1 and TRBJ2-1, with 10 bases that match TRBD2. This CDR3 is built from 17 residues. Germline loops: CDR1 SGHRS, CDR2 YFSETQ. V was pared by 3 bases and J by 5 bases, with 11 bases of the junction left unmatched. The CDR3 region has the DNA TGCGCCAGCAGCTCAAACCTCCTAGCGGGGGTTGACAATGAGCAGTTCTTC. It yields the protein CASSSNLLAGVDNEQFF.

The genes are TRBV2 and TRBJ2-5; D ambiguous. The J call may be incorrect, as the DNA end agrees better with TRBJ2-7. CDR1 is SNHLY, CDR2 FYNNEI, per germline. This CDR3 spans 12 amino acids. The DNA for the CDR3 is TGTGCCAGCGCTGTCGCCTCCTACGAGCAGTACTTC. Translated, it gives CASAVASYEQYF.

This rearrangement joins TRBV5-1 to TRBJ2-1, with 10 bases that match TRBD1. Trimming at V came to 2 bases and at J to 10 bases, leaving 6 bases not matched to a gene. In germline, CDR1 is SGHRS, CDR2 YFSETQ. This CDR3 has 14 amino acids. The CDR3 DNA follows: TGCGCCAGCAGCTTACCCGGGACAGGGGACGAGCAGTTCTTC. It yields the protein CASSLPGTGDEQFF. Complete variable domain (other parts from reference TRBV5-1 and TRBJ2-1): KAGVTQTPRYLIKTRGQQVTLSCSPISGHRSVSWYQQTPGQGLQFLFEYFSETQRNKGNFPGRFSGRQFSNSRSEMNVSTLELGDSALYLCASSLPGTGDEQFFGPGTRLTVL.

This chain links TRBV10-1 with TRBJ1-2, with D tentatively TRBD1 (6 bases). This CDR3 has 14 amino acids. CDR1 WNHNN and CDR2 SYGVQD come from the germline V gene (reference sequence). The V and J ends lost 0 bases and 5 bases respectively, with 10 bases between them. In nucleotides, the CDR3 is TGCGCCAGCAGTGAGTCTGGGACACCGTATGGCTACACCTTC. Amino acids: CASSESGTPYGYTF.

This clone was counted once. The chain links TRBV9 to TRBJ2-1, with 8 positions matching TRBD2. Per the germline V gene, CDR1 is SGDLS and CDR2 is YYNGEE. V trimming: 0 bases; J trimming: 3 bases; junction bases outside the gene matches: 5. The CDR3 has 16 amino acids. The CDR3 region is CASSVAPGGNYNEQFF. The CDR3 DNA reads TGTGCCAGCAGCGTAGCCCCGGGAGGGAACTACAATGAGCAGTTCTTC.

This sequence joins TRBV7-2 and TRBJ2-5; 7 nucleotides line up with TRBD1. Germline lookup yields CDR1 SGHTA and CDR2 FQGNSA. V was clipped by 1 base and J by 1 base; unmatched bases: 9. The CDR3 extends over 17 amino acids. The CDR3 nucleotides read TGTGCCAGCAGCTTAGGTAGCTGGGCAGGGGGCCAAGAGACCCAGTACTTC. Translation: CASSLGSWAGGQETQYF.

The rearrangement links TRBV16 to TRBJ2-5; D is unclear. Trimming removed 1 base from V and 3 bases from J, with 18 bases in between. The CDR3 consists of 17 residues. The V gene's germline CDR1 is KGHSY and CDR2 FQNENV. The CDR3 bases are TGTGCCAGCAGCCAATGGTGGAGCCCTCTGAGAAAAGAGACCCAGTACTTC. Protein sequence: CASSQWWSPLRKETQYF.

The chain recombines TRBV6-1 with TRBJ1-1, with TRBD1 matching over 7 bases. The length of the CDR3 is 12 residues. V shed 6 bases, J shed 5 bases, and the junction held 3 bases outside the gene matches. From germline, CDR1 is MNHNS and CDR2 SASEGT. CDR3 loop: CASSSGGTEAFF. In DNA form, the CDR3 reads TGTGCCAGCAGCTCAGGGGGGACTGAAGCTTTCTTT.

This clone was recorded a few times. The V and J genes are TRBV6-1 and TRBJ1-1; 7 bases map to TRBD1. The length of the CDR3 is 15 residues. The germline CDR1 and CDR2 sequences are MNHNS and SASEGT. Trimming at V came to 2 bases and at J to 6 bases, leaving 9 bases not matched to a gene. DNA of the CDR3: TGTGCCAGCAGTGAATTGGGCAGGGGGTCCCCTGAAGCTTTCTTT. It yields the protein CASSELGRGSPEAFF.

The V and J genes are TRBV27 and TRBJ1-1; TRBD1 might be the D (6 bases). Germline loops: CDR1 MNHEY, CDR2 SMNVEV (reference sequence). CDR3 length: 11 amino acids. V was clipped by 4 bases and J by 11 bases, with 11 bases between them. The CDR3 sequence is CASSSNRAAFF. The DNA of the CDR3 is TGTGCCAGCAGTTCAAACAGGGCCGCTTTCTTT.

This chain joins TRBV14 and TRBJ1-2; 9 bases are shared with TRBD1. The CDR3 extends over 16 amino acids. After removal of 5 bases from V and 5 bases from J, the junction contained 12 bases not matched to a gene. Germline V gene sequence: CDR1 SGHDN, CDR2 FVKESK. The CDR3 DNA reads TGTGCCAGCAGCGGTCCTGGACAGGGGTTTTGGTATGGCTACACCTTC. Protein sequence: CASSGPGQGFWYGYTF.

The chain couples TRBV7-7 to TRBJ2-1; possible D gene TRBD2, 5 bases. The CDR3 is 15 residues long. Germline-derived CDR1 and CDR2 are SSHAT and FNYEAQ (reference sequence). V was clipped by 5 bases and J by 0 bases, with 11 bases between them. The chain's CDR3 is CASSPVEGSYNEQFF. Written as DNA, the CDR3 is TGTGCCAGCAGCCCCGTCGAGGGCTCCTACAATGAGCAGTTCTTC.

The genes are TRBV7-2 and TRBJ2-3; TRBD2 aligns across 16 bases. CDR1 and CDR2 from the germline V gene are SGHTA and FQGNSA. V gave up 3 bases and J gave up 0 bases; unmatched junction bases: 6. CDR3 size: 19 residues. This CDR3 reads CASSLGLAGGMASTDTQYF. The CDR3 DNA follows: TGTGCCAGCAGCTTGGGACTAGCGGGAGGGATGGCGAGCACAGATACGCAGTATTTT.

V usage is TRBV5-4 and J usage is TRBJ2-1, with TRBD2 matching over 7 bases. Germline V gene data show CDR1 as SGHNT and CDR2 as YYREEE (reference sequence). This CDR3 has 18 amino acids. After removal of 2 bases from V and 0 bases from J, the junction contained 11 bases not matched to a gene. The chain's CDR3 is CASSFPAGLSGSYNEQFF. CDR3 DNA sequence: TGTGCCAGCAGCTTTCCAGCGGGATTGAGTGGCTCCTACAATGAGCAGTTCTTC. Drawing the rest from reference TRBV5-4 and TRBJ2-1, the complete variable domain is ETGVTQSPTHLIKTRGQQVTLRCSSQSGHNTVSWYQQALGQGPQFIFQYYREEENGRGNFPPRFSGLQFPNYSSELNVNALELDDSALYLCASSFPAGLSGSYNEQFFGPGTRLTVL.

V gene TRBV4-1 combines with J gene TRBJ1-2; perhaps TRBD1 as D (5 bases). V was cut by 0 bases and J by 7 bases, with 18 bases left in between. Germline CDR1 and CDR2: MGHRA and YSYEKL. The CDR3 has 16 residues. This chain's CDR3 is CASSQDRAGPPLGYTF. Written as DNA, the CDR3 is TGCGCCAGCAGCCAAGATCGGGCAGGGCCCCCGCTTGGCTACACCTTC.

The CDR3 reads CASSLLGGGARTDTQYF. CDR3 bases: TGTGCCAGCAGCCTGCTCGGCGGGGGGGCAAGAACAGATACGCAGTATTTT. The rearrangement joins TRBV5-6 to TRBJ2-3; TRBD2 aligns across 9 bases. V lost 4 bases to trimming and J lost 3 bases; unmatched junction nucleotides: 12. This CDR3 comprises 17 residues. Per germline, CDR1 SGHDT and CDR2 YYEEEE.